The entry that follows covers one T cell receptor beta chain sequence. In the original workflow: Researchers report that nucleated cell counts were estimated from reference gene primer amplification. Measured with immunoSEQ multiplex PCR; TCRdb has only the in-frame clones, and not every one. V, J and clone size derive from that table, while D and trimming were established from the DNA sequence. The sample shows hundreds of thousands of clones, 70% to 90% of them seen only once. These data belong to a study of blood T cell repertoires in COVID-19. Two negative PCRs, clearance, or symptom resolution characterized the recovered Cohort 3 donors. CDR1 and CDR2 (germline): SGHRS, YFSETQ. V lost 5 bases to trimming and J lost 5 bases, with 19 bases between them. The CDR3 spans 15 residues.

The receptor was isolated from a man aged 30-40 years who had recovered from COVID-19. Material: PBMCs or T cells enriched from blood (not recorded which). V usage is TRBV5-1 and J usage is TRBJ1-1, with no clear D. DNA of the CDR3: TGCGCCAGCAGTGAGGGTTCGTTGAGTGGGACTGAAGCTTTCTTT. Its protein is CASSEGSLSGTEAFF.